Sequencing of this T cell receptor (beta chain) was carried out in a study of T-cell memory formation after mild COVID-19. Each CDR3 protein gets one entry after TCRdb re-called the 5' RACE reads with MiXCR. Here the sample spans roughly 510,000 distinct CDR3 sequences, roughly a sixth being singletons. A remark on this clonotype: Its antigen is unknown.

J was trimmed by 7 bases and V by 2 bases; bases with no gene match: 12. Germline V gene data show CDR1 as DFQATT and CDR2 as SNEGSKA (reference sequence). The CDR3 totals 17 residues. Points from the study as a whole: Contracting CD8+ clones were enriched in EMRA, CD4+ mainly in CM and EM. Memory sampled before infection contained some responding clones, suggesting cross-reactive memory joined.

The V gene is TRBV20-1, the J gene TRBJ2-1; the match to TRBD2 covers 12 bases. Specimen: PBMCs or a T cell subset sorted from them (not recorded which). The TCR comes from an adult woman who had mild COVID-19 (a few samples of this study predate the infection). Cell type and time point are not known. CDR3 in DNA: TGCAGTGCTAGATTACCTTTGGGACTAGCGGGTTTAAATGAGCAGTTCTTC. Protein sequence: CSARLPLGLAGLNEQFF.